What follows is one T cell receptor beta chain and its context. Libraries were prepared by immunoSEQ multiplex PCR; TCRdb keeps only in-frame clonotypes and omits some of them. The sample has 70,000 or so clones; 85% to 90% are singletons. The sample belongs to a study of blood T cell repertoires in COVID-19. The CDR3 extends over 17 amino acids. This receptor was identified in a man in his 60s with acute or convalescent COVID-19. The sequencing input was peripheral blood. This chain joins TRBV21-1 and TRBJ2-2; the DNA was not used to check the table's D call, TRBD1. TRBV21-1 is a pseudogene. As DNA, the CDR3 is TGTGCCAGCAGCACAAGCTCCGGGACAGGGGATGACGGGGAGCTGTTTTTT. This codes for CASSTSSGTGDDGELFF.